This entry is about one T cell receptor beta chain. Antigen specificity is unknown. Unique molecular identifiers had been added to the TCR beta cDNA libraries. Each CDR3 protein gets one entry after TCRdb re-called the PCR reads with MiXCR. Among about 680,000 distinct CDR3 sequences, 55% to 70% were seen once, and the ten largest hold about 11%. This sample was taken from a study of post-analysis software for immune sequencing data. The study's findings and limits: Relative to controls, patients had about 5 TRBV segments at higher frequency, with TRBV5-6, TRBV5-1 and TRBV20-1 among these.

The CDR3 totals 14 residues. Germline loops: CDR1 SGHRS, CDR2 YFSETQ. V was trimmed by 4 bases and J by 0 bases, leaving 10 bases between them. The J gene is TRBJ1-2, the V gene TRBV5-1; D gene unclear. The sequence came from a girl between 2 and 10 years old with multiple sclerosis. The source material was blood. The DNA of the CDR3 is TGCGCCAGCAGCGTCACAGCTACTAACTATGGCTACACCTTC. Translation: CASSVTATNYGYTF.